The 22 T cell receptor beta chains below all came from one sample that was sequenced in a study of early T cells in non-severe SARS-CoV-2 infection. TCRdb re-analysed the 5' RACE reads in MiXCR, keeping a single row per CDR3 protein. In the table there are roughly 63,000 distinct CDR3 sequences, over 10% of which are singletons. The sequenced sample was whole blood. The receptor source for this set is an adult who was a healthcare worker with PCR-confirmed SARS-CoV-2 infection or an uninfected control (not recorded which).

V is TRBV7-6 and J is TRBJ1-4, with D unresolved. Trimming pared 5 bases from V and 3 bases from J, leaving 13 bases between. The CDR3 is 15 amino acids. CDR1 is SGHVS, CDR2 FNYEAQ, per germline. CDR3 in amino acids: CASSPANSANEKLFF. The CDR3 DNA reads TGTGCCAGCAGCCCCGCCAATTCCGCTAATGAAAAACTGTTTTTT.

The V call is TRBV5-6, the J call TRBJ1-4; D is unresolved. There are 14 residues in the CDR3. Trimming pared 3 bases from V and 9 bases from J, leaving 15 bases between. Germline V lookup: CDR1 SGHDT, CDR2 YYEEEE. This CDR3 is CASSSPAREKKLFF. Here the CDR3 DNA reads TGTGCCAGCAGCTCACCGGCCCGGGAAAAAAAACTGTTTTTT.

With respect to this clonotype: One junction end does not reproduce the germline sequence, and a read error may be involved. The J gene is TRBJ2-4, the V gene TRBV20-1; tentative D call: TRBD1 (6 bases). Germline CDR1 is DFQATT and CDR2 is SNEGSKA (reference sequence). CDR3 length: 13 amino acids. The CDR3 region has the DNA TGCAGTACTAGGACGGTGGACAGAAACATTCAGTACTTC. It is translated as CSTRTVDRNIQYF.

The chain is built from TRBV15 and TRBJ2-1, with D possibly TRBD1 on 6 matching bases. The CDR3 consists of 13 residues. Germline V gene lookup returns CDR1 LNHNV and CDR2 YYDKDF (reference sequence). V shed 4 bases and J shed 6 bases, with 10 bases lying between them. CDR3 coding DNA: TGTGCCACCAGCACCGACAGGCGCAATGAGCAGTTCTTC. Translation gives CATSTDRRNEQFF.

This clonotype was found many times. V and J are TRBV12-2 and TRBJ2-3. TRBV12-2 constitutes a pseudogene. The CDR3 loop spans 16 amino acids. The CDR3 is CASRSRQGDFTDTQYF. The CDR3 DNA reads as TGTGCAAGTCGCTCCCGACAAGGAGATTTCACAGATACGCAGTATTTT.

This clonotype was recorded once. A read error may explain this, as a much larger clone is one base away. This chain connects TRBV29-1 to TRBJ2-6; D gene uncertain. CDR3 size: 13 residues. Germline values: CDR1 SQVTM, CDR2 ANQGSEA. The CDR3 DNA follows: TGCAGCATTGATTGGAGTGGGGCCAACGTCCTGACTTTC. This codes for CSIDWSGANVLTF. The full variable domain, with the rest looked up from reference TRBV29-1 and TRBJ2-6, is SAVISQKPSRDICQRGTSLTIQCQVDSQVTMMFWYRQQPGQSLTLIATANQGSEATYESGFVIDKFPISRPNLTFSTLTVSNMSPEDSSIYLCSIDWSGANVLTFGAGSRLTVL.

This clonotype was picked up many times. The V call is TRBV10-1, the J call TRBJ1-6; D unclear. Germline CDR1 WNHNN, CDR2 SYGVQD (reference sequence). Trimming removed 2 bases at V and 5 bases at J, with 4 bases between. The CDR3 covers 13 residues. The CDR3 DNA reads TGCGCCAGCAGTGAGAGGGATAATTCACCCCTCCACTTT. This codes for CASSERDNSPLHF.

The V gene is TRBV21-1, the J gene TRBJ2-5; no DNA check was done on the table's D call, TRBD1. TRBV21-1 is a documented pseudogene. The CDR3 covers 17 residues. CDR3 amino acids: CASSKGVRDRGQETQYF. CDR3 coding DNA: TGTGCCAGCAGCAAAGGGGTCCGGGACAGGGGGCAGGAGACCCAGTACTTC.

This clonotype was recorded many times. The V and J genes are TRBV29-1 and TRBJ2-3; D possibly corresponds to TRBD2 (5 bases). V was trimmed by 7 bases and J by 10 bases, leaving 18 bases between them. The CDR3 sequence is 12 residues long. Per the germline V gene, CDR1 is SQVTM and CDR2 is ANQGSEA. CDR3 sequence reads: CSAGTSVGSQYF. CDR3 bases: TGCAGCGCGGGAACCTCGGTCGGCTCGCAGTATTTT.

This clonotype was recorded many times. This chain links TRBV7-9 with TRBJ1-2; no reliable D call. Trimming took off 7 bases at V and 7 bases at J, with 19 bases between the two ends. CDR3 length equals 14 residues. The germline V gene encodes CDR1 SEHNR and CDR2 FQNEAQ (reference sequence). For the CDR3, the DNA is TGTGCCAGCACTGAGTCCAGGACTCACCCTGGCTACACCTTC. Translating gives CASTESRTHPGYTF.

At least ten counts were recorded for this clonotype. The rearrangement joins TRBV7-9 to TRBJ1-1, with D maybe TRBD1 (5 bases). CDR3 length: 14 residues. Trimming took 5 bases from V and 1 from J, leaving 11 bases between them. Per the germline V gene, CDR1 is SEHNR and CDR2 is FQNEAQ (reference sequence). The CDR3, as DNA: TGTGCCAGCAGCCCCAGGGCTTCGAACACTGAAGCTTTCTTT. Translated: CASSPRASNTEAFF.

The V gene is TRBV29-1, the J gene TRBJ2-6; no clear D. Germline V gene lookup returns CDR1 SQVTM and CDR2 ANQGSEA. Trimming took off 7 bases at V and 0 bases at J, with 13 bases between the two ends. There are 15 residues in the CDR3. In nucleotides, the CDR3 is TGCAGCGCTCTGATCCCCTACTCTGGGGCCAACGTCCTGACTTTC. This codes for CSALIPYSGANVLTF.

This clonotype was detected a few times. The rearrangement uses TRBV20-1 and TRBJ2-7, with TRBD1 as a possible D gene (6 bases). Germline-derived CDR1 and CDR2 are DFQATT and SNEGSKA (reference sequence). CDR3 length: 14 amino acids. Trimming took off 3 bases at V and 6 bases at J, with 18 bases between the two ends. The CDR3 reads CSASRPRGVGEQYF. DNA of the CDR3: TGCAGTGCTAGTCGGCCCAGGGGAGTGGGCGAGCAGTACTTC.

This clonotype was counted ten times or more. This chain links TRBV3-1 with TRBJ1-5; D gene ambiguous. The CDR3 spans 14 residues. Germline values: CDR1 LGHDT, CDR2 YNNKEL (reference sequence). V was shortened by 4 bases and J by 7 bases, with 14 bases between the two germline ends. The CDR3 region is CASSPTRAGQPQHF. Written as DNA, the CDR3 is TGTGCCAGCAGCCCTACAAGGGCAGGCCAGCCCCAGCATTTT.

This clonotype was picked up a small number of times. The gene calls are TRBV29-1 and TRBJ1-2, with 8 bases identical to TRBD1. V trimming: 6 bases; J trimming: 0 bases; junction bases outside the gene matches: 3. This CDR3 comprises 13 residues. Germline CDR1 SQVTM, CDR2 ANQGSEA. CDR3 in amino acids: CSVGQGSNYGYTF. DNA of the CDR3: TGCAGCGTCGGACAGGGCTCTAACTATGGCTACACCTTC.

The chain is built from TRBV7-9 and TRBJ2-5; no definite D call. Germline values: CDR1 SEHNR, CDR2 FQNEAQ (reference sequence). V was cut by 1 base and J by 5 bases, with 14 bases left in between. This CDR3 has 15 residues. DNA for the CDR3: TGTGCCAGCAGCTTAGAAGGCAATCCCCACGAGACCCAGTACTTC. This encodes CASSLEGNPHETQYF. The full variable domain, rest sourced from reference TRBV7-9 and TRBJ2-5, is DTGVSQNPRHKITKRGQNVTFRCDPISEHNRLYWYRQTLGQGPEFLTYFQNEAQLEKSRLLSDRFSAERPKGSFSTLEIQRTEQGDSAMYLCASSLEGNPHETQYFGPGTRLLVL.

This clonotype showed up many times. V usage is TRBV6-5 and J usage is TRBJ1-1; 7 nucleotides match TRBD1. The CDR3 is made up of 15 amino acids. Germline V gene lookup returns CDR1 MNHEY and CDR2 SVGAGI. Unmatched junction bases numbered 10, after V lost 8 bases and J lost 1 base. The CDR3 loop is CASVPPGQTNTEAFF. CDR3 DNA: TGTGCCAGCGTGCCCCCGGGACAGACGAACACTGAAGCTTTCTTT.

This clonotype showed up many times. The V and J genes are TRBV19 and TRBJ2-2; 7 bases align to TRBD1. CDR3 length equals 16 residues. Trimming cost V 1 base and J 0 bases; bases outside gene matches: 2. The germline CDR1 and CDR2 sequences are LNHDA and SQIVND (reference sequence). CDR3: CASSIVGTANTGELFF. The CDR3 DNA reads TGTGCCAGTAGTATAGTCGGGACAGCGAACACCGGGGAGCTGTTTTTT.

The gene calls are TRBV20-1 and TRBJ1-6, with 9 bases aligning to TRBD1. Trimming took 5 bases from V and 8 from J; bases not matched to a gene: 4. CDR3 length: 13 amino acids. Germline CDR1 DFQATT, CDR2 SNEGSKA (reference sequence). The CDR3 DNA follows: TGCAGTGCTGGGGGACAGGGAGATTCACCCCTCCACTTT. Translated, it gives CSAGGQGDSPLHF.

This clonotype occurred a few times. The CDR3 nucleotides are TGTGCCAGCAGCCCGCTGGGAGCGGGGGGGCGAGAGACCCAGTACTTC. It translates to CASSPLGAGGRETQYF. The chain combines TRBV7-9 with TRBJ2-5; TRBD2 aligns across 10 bases. The CDR3 length is 16 residues. Germline-derived CDR1 and CDR2 are SEHNR and FQNEAQ (reference sequence). V lost 5 bases to trimming and J lost 4 bases; unmatched junction nucleotides: 10. Combining the CDR3 with reference TRBV7-9 and TRBJ2-5 gives the whole variable domain DTGVSQNPRHKITKRGQNVTFRCDPISEHNRLYWYRQTLGQGPEFLTYFQNEAQLEKSRLLSDRFSAERPKGSFSTLEIQRTEQGDSAMYLCASSPLGAGGRETQYFGPGTRLLVL.

This clonotype was observed a few times. This chain joins TRBV4-3 and TRBJ2-5; D may match TRBD1 or TRBD2 (6 bases each). Trimming stripped 0 bases from V and 5 bases from J, with 13 bases between. In germline, CDR1 is LGHNA, CDR2 YSLEER. The CDR3 extends over 15 amino acids. The CDR3 loop is CASSQEAGGGETQYF. CDR3 sequence (DNA): TGCGCCAGCAGCCAAGAGGCCGGGGGCGGGGAGACCCAGTACTTC.

This clonotype turned up a few times. This rearrangement joins TRBV19 to TRBJ2-3; 11 nucleotides align to TRBD2. Germline assignment: CDR1 LNHDA and CDR2 SQIVND (reference sequence). This CDR3 comprises 16 residues. Germline trimming cut 6 bases from V and 6 bases from J; bases unmatched to any gene: 11. In DNA, the CDR3 is TGTGCCAGTAGGAGGCTAGCGGGGGGCCTTCCCGATACGCAGTATTTT. Translating it yields CASRRLAGGLPDTQYF. Together with reference TRBV19 and TRBJ2-3, the CDR3 gives the full variable domain: DGGITQSPKYLFRKEGQNVTLSCEQNLNHDAMYWYRQDPGQGLRLIYYSQIVNDFQKGDIAEGYSVSREKKESFPLTVTSAQKNPTAFYLCASRRLAGGLPDTQYFGPGTRLTVL.